This T cell receptor beta chain was sequenced in a study of CD8+CD57+ T cells in acquired aplastic anemia. Study-level information: Sorting CD4+ and CD8+ cells gave DNA averaging 3.2 ug.

This clonotype was recorded once. Its target is unknown. Both TCR beta VDJ combination and CDR3 sequence profiling were carried out. Genomic DNA was the template for this profiling. MiXCR was run by TCRdb on the reads, yielding one entry per CDR3 protein. Of under 350,000 distinct CDR3 sequences in the sample, around 60% were seen once. The study, taken as a whole, reports: CD8+ Simpson's diversity did not differ significantly between patients and controls. Overlapping CD8+ CDR3 repertoires of patients and controls contained under 30 shared sequences.

V was shortened by 7 bases and J by 8 bases, with 18 bases between the two germline ends. The CDR3 is 14 amino acids. In germline, CDR1 is SNHLY, CDR2 FYNNEI. The TCR comes from a human donor with severe aplastic anemia or a healthy control (not recorded which). Specimen: sorted CD4+, CD8+, or CD8+CD57+ T cells (not recorded which) from PBMCs. The J gene is TRBJ2-1, the V gene TRBV2; D unresolved. The DNA of the CDR3 is TGTGCCAGCACCGGACCCACCCCGGCCCATGAGCAGTTCTTC. Its protein product is CASTGPTPAHEQFF.